The 30 T cell receptor beta chains in this list originate from one sample, sequenced in a study of CD8+ T cells in alopecia areata. cDNA reverse transcribed from extracted RNA served as the sequencing template. Here immunoSEQ multiplex PCR was the method, and the copy in TCRdb shows in-frame clones only, minus some. This table holds more than 90,000 clones, around 50% found once. Treatment described: oral pan-JAK inhibitor, 5-10 mg twice daily. The sample was CD8+ T cells sorted from blood, taken at week 24, from a patient treated with tofacitinib. These receptors came from a human donor with alopecia areata.

The chain uses TRBV6-6 and TRBJ2-7; D unclear. The V gene's germline CDR1 is MNHNY and CDR2 SVGAGI (reference sequence). V dropped 2 bases and J dropped 2 bases, with 4 bases sitting between them. The CDR3 is 12 amino acids. The CDR3, as DNA: TGTGCCAGCAGTTACAGCCCCTACGAGCAGTACTTC. Its protein product is CASSYSPYEQYF.

This chain connects TRBV5-6 to TRBJ2-7; D not certain. V gave up 0 bases and J gave up 2 bases, with 9 bases separating them. The CDR3 is made up of 14 amino acids. CDR1 SGHDT and CDR2 YYEEEE come from the germline V gene. CDR3 sequence (DNA): TGTGCCAGCAGCTTGGCTTTGGTGGCCTACGAGCAGTACTTC. Translating gives CASSLALVAYEQYF.

The V gene is TRBV9, the J gene TRBJ1-2; 8 bases are a match to TRBD1. V shed 0 bases, J shed 4 bases, and the junction held 5 bases outside the gene matches. Germline V gene data show CDR1 as SGDLS and CDR2 as YYNGEE. The length of the CDR3 is 15 residues. The CDR3 here is CASSVEGRGPYGYTF. The CDR3, as DNA: TGTGCCAGCAGCGTAGAGGGCAGGGGGCCCTATGGCTACACCTTC.

This rearrangement joins TRBV27 to TRBJ1-5, with D maybe TRBD1 (6 bases). V was cut by 5 bases and J by 4 bases, with 27 bases left in between. Germline CDR1 reads MNHEY; CDR2 reads SMNVEV (reference sequence). CDR3 length: 19 residues. CDR3 amino acids: CASSGNPGHKALPNQPQHF. DNA for the CDR3: TGTGCCAGCAGTGGAAACCCGGGACACAAGGCCCTTCCTAATCAGCCCCAGCATTTT.

The sample holds a few counts of this clone. This CDR3 reads CASSLRQGASYYGYTF. The CDR3 region has the DNA TGTGCCAGCAGCTTGCGACAGGGGGCTAGTTACTATGGCTACACCTTC. V gene TRBV5-4 combines with J gene TRBJ1-2; 10 bases are a match to TRBD1. This CDR3 region has 16 residues. Germline V gene sequence: CDR1 SGHNT, CDR2 YYREEE (reference sequence). V was clipped by 1 base and J by 3 bases; unmatched bases: 6.

This chain uses TRBV4-3 with TRBJ1-5; D uncertain. The V end lost 5 bases, the J end lost 0 bases, and 11 bases lay between the germline ends. The CDR3 contains 15 residues. The V gene's germline CDR1 is LGHNA and CDR2 YSLEER. The CDR3 protein is CASSSTVYSNQPQHF. CDR3 nucleotide sequence: TGCGCCAGCAGCTCGACCGTCTATAGCAATCAGCCCCAGCATTTT.

The CDR3 sequence: CAISEGDISYEQYF. The CDR3 nucleotides read TGTGCCATCAGTGAGGGGGACATATCCTACGAGCAGTACTTC. The chain couples TRBV10-3 to TRBJ2-7; tentatively, D is TRBD1 (6 bases). This CDR3 comprises 14 residues. The ends were cut back, 2 bases at V and 1 base at J, with 9 bases in the middle. Germline lookup yields CDR1 ENHRY and CDR2 SYGVKD.

The gene calls are TRBV10-2 and TRBJ1-1, with D hard to call. The ends were cut back, 9 bases at V and 0 bases at J, with 11 bases in the middle. The CDR3 has 13 residues. Germline V lookup: CDR1 WSHSY, CDR2 SAAADI. CDR3 sequence reads: CASTADMNTEAFF. CDR3 DNA sequence: TGCGCCAGTACAGCAGACATGAACACTGAAGCTTTCTTT.

This sequence joins TRBV5-6 and TRBJ1-1, with D uncertain. Germline CDR1 reads SGHDT; CDR2 reads YYEEEE. The CDR3 length is 14 residues. Trimming took 4 bases from V and 8 from J, leaving 18 bases between them. CDR3 region: CASSLLGFGEEAFF. CDR3 sequence (DNA): TGTGCCAGCAGCCTACTCGGTTTTGGGGAGGAAGCTTTCTTT.

This chain connects TRBV11-2 to TRBJ1-1; D call uncertain. The CDR3 covers 11 residues. The germline V gene encodes CDR1 SGHAT and CDR2 FQNNGV. V lost 4 bases to trimming and J lost 3 bases, with 3 bases between them. The CDR3: CASSSDTEAFF. In DNA form, the CDR3 reads TGTGCCAGCAGCTCGGACACTGAAGCTTTCTTT.

The chain carries TRBV11-2 and TRBJ2-1; maybe TRBD1 (6 bases). CDR3 length equals 17 residues. V lost 5 bases, J lost 4 bases, and 21 bases lay in between. Germline V lookup: CDR1 SGHAT, CDR2 FQNNGV. CDR3 in amino acids: CASSQGIRGLIYNEQFF. The CDR3 DNA follows: TGTGCCAGCAGCCAGGGGATTAGGGGTCTCATATACAATGAGCAGTTCTTC.

This clone has more than one count but fewer than ten. The chain combines TRBV29-1 with TRBJ2-7; D is undetermined. CDR3 size: 18 residues. From germline, CDR1 is SQVTM and CDR2 ANQGSEA. V was clipped by 0 bases and J by 0 bases, with 21 bases between them. The CDR3, as DNA: TGCAGCGTTGAAGAGTTGAGCAGTGGCAGCACTTACTCCTACGAGCAGTACTTC. This codes for CSVEELSSGSTYSYEQYF.

This clone turned up a few times. The chain joins TRBV9 to TRBJ2-7; no clear D gene. Germline CDR1 is SGDLS and CDR2 is YYNGEE. CDR3 length equals 15 residues. The V end was cut by 2 bases, the J end by 0 bases, with 12 bases between. The CDR3 loop reads CASSVSGAGSYEQYF. For the CDR3, the DNA is TGTGCCAGCAGCGTCAGTGGCGCAGGCTCCTACGAGCAGTACTTC.

This chain joins TRBV2 and TRBJ2-1, with D perhaps TRBD2 (6 bases). V gave up 5 bases and J gave up 13 bases, with 21 bases separating them. The germline V gene encodes CDR1 SNHLY and CDR2 FYNNEI. The length of the CDR3 is 14 residues. The CDR3 DNA sequence: TGTGCCAGCAGTCACGGGACTGCTTTTAGTGGTCAGTTCTTC. Its protein product is CASSHGTAFSGQFF.

The CDR3 protein is CSAQGAGELFF. The DNA of the CDR3 is TGCAGCGCGCAAGGCGCCGGGGAGCTGTTTTTT. The chain recombines TRBV29-1 with TRBJ2-2; D is ambiguous. V lost 7 bases to trimming and J lost 6 bases, with 9 bases between them. The germline CDR1 and CDR2 sequences are SQVTM and ANQGSEA. The CDR3 spans 11 residues.

The chain employs TRBV5-4 and TRBJ1-4, with a possible D match to TRBD1 (5 bases). Germline V gene sequence: CDR1 SGHNT, CDR2 YYREEE (reference sequence). Trimming removed 1 base from V and 7 bases from J, with 11 bases in between. This CDR3 contains 14 residues. The CDR3 sequence is CASSLRGSSEKLFF. CDR3 nucleotides: TGTGCCAGCAGCTTGCGGGGGTCGAGTGAAAAACTGTTTTTT. Looking up the rest from reference TRBV5-4 and TRBJ1-4 gives the full variable domain: ETGVTQSPTHLIKTRGQQVTLRCSSQSGHNTVSWYQQALGQGPQFIFQYYREEENGRGNFPPRFSGLQFPNYSSELNVNALELDDSALYLCASSLRGSSEKLFFGSGTQLSVL.

This clone was seen a few times. J is TRBJ1-3 and V is TRBV5-1; D unresolved. Trimming pared 2 bases from V and 1 base from J, leaving 7 bases between. The CDR3 extends over 14 amino acids. The germline V gene encodes CDR1 SGHRS and CDR2 YFSETQ. DNA for the CDR3: TGCGCCAGCAGCTTAGTGCCATCTGGAAACACCATATATTTT. This encodes CASSLVPSGNTIYF.

V and J are TRBV5-6 and TRBJ2-2; D uncertain. V was pared by 0 bases and J by 1 base, with 4 bases between. CDR3 length: 14 residues. Germline CDR1 SGHDT, CDR2 YYEEEE. CDR3 DNA: TGTGCCAGCAGCTTGGGGGTGAACACCGGGGAGCTGTTTTTT. Translated, it gives CASSLGVNTGELFF. The whole variable domain, remainder taken from reference TRBV5-6 and TRBJ2-2, is DAGVTQSPTHLIKTRGQQVTLRCSPKSGHDTVSWYQQALGQGPQFIFQYYEEEERQRGNFPDRFSGHQFPNYSSELNVNALLLGDSALYLCASSLGVNTGELFFGEGSRLTVL.

This clone was counted only a few times. The CDR3 sequence: CASSHGQGIREQYF. DNA for the CDR3: TGTGCCAGCAGTCACGGACAGGGGATCCGGGAGCAGTACTTC. The chain is built from TRBV6-5 and TRBJ2-7; 9 bases align to TRBD1. The V and J ends lost 5 bases and 7 bases, in that order; junction bases with no gene match: 9. This CDR3 region has 14 residues. Germline CDR1 and CDR2: MNHEY and SVGAGI.

The J gene is TRBJ1-1, the V gene TRBV9; perhaps TRBD1 as D (5 bases). The CDR3 is 14 amino acids. Trimming removed 4 bases at V and 3 bases at J, with 13 bases between. Germline CDR1 and CDR2: SGDLS and YYNGEE. The CDR3 loop is CASSNGGDDTEAFF. The CDR3 DNA is TGTGCCAGCAGCAATGGCGGGGACGACACTGAAGCTTTCTTT. The full variable domain, rest sourced from reference TRBV9 and TRBJ1-1, is DSGVTQTPKHLITATGQRVTLRCSPRSGDLSVYWYQQSLDQGLQFLIQYYNGEERAKGNILERFSAQQFPDLHSELNLSSLELGDSALYFCASSNGGDDTEAFFGQGTRLTVV.

There are a few counts of this clone. This rearrangement joins TRBV10-3 to TRBJ2-7; 12 bases align to TRBD1. The germline CDR1 and CDR2 sequences are ENHRY and SYGVKD. The V gene end was trimmed by 6 bases and the J gene end by 6 bases; junction bases not matched to a gene: 3. The CDR3 spans 13 residues. CDR3 bases: TGTGCCATCAGGGCGGGACAGGGGGCCGAGCAGTACTTC. Translated: CAIRAGQGAEQYF.

The chain is built from TRBV5-4 and TRBJ2-4; 8 bases map to TRBD2. V shed 4 bases, J shed 5 bases, and the junction held 5 bases outside the gene matches. The CDR3 is 14 residues long. CDR1 is SGHNT and CDR2 is YYREEE in the germline V gene (reference sequence). This CDR3 reads CASSPGGSQNIQYF. In nucleotides, the CDR3 is TGTGCCAGCAGCCCGGGGGGGAGCCAAAACATTCAGTACTTC.

The V call is TRBV4-1, the J call TRBJ2-1; 10 nucleotides align to TRBD2. Germline trimming cut 0 bases from V and 10 bases from J; bases unmatched to any gene: 9. The length of the CDR3 is 16 residues. Germline-derived CDR1 and CDR2 are MGHRA and YSYEKL. The CDR3 region is CASSQEWSGGAMEQFF. In DNA, the CDR3 is TGCGCCAGCAGCCAAGAATGGAGCGGGGGGGCCATGGAGCAGTTCTTC.

Of note for this clone: One end of the junction does not line up with germline, which may come from a read error. This rearrangement joins TRBV30 to TRBJ1-2, with 9 nucleotides matching TRBD1. CDR3 size: 12 residues. Germline CDR1 GTSNPN, CDR2 SVGIG (reference sequence). The DNA for the CDR3 is TGTGCCTGGAGTCTGGACAGGGGCCCACCGCGGTTC. This codes for CAWSLDRGPPRF.

The J gene is TRBJ1-5, the V gene TRBV27; 7 bases map to TRBD1. Germline-derived CDR1 and CDR2 are MNHEY and SMNVEV (reference sequence). The CDR3 has 16 amino acids. The trim removed 6 bases at V and 2 bases at J, leaving 10 bases unmatched. CDR3 in DNA: TGTGCCAGCAGGAACACAGGGGAGTGGGGCAATCAGCCCCAGCATTTT. Translated, it gives CASRNTGEWGNQPQHF.

This clone came up a few times. The gene calls are TRBV12-5 and TRBJ2-7; the D gene is possibly TRBD1 (5 bases). The V gene lost 2 bases and the J gene lost 6 bases, with 11 bases spanning the gap. The CDR3 is 13 amino acids. Germline V CDR1 and CDR2: LGHNT, FRNRAP. The CDR3 bases are TGTGCTAGTGGTTTGCTTAGGGGTCGCGAGCAGTACTTC. Its translation is CASGLLRGREQYF. The full variable domain, completed using reference TRBV12-5 and TRBJ2-7, is DARVTQTPRHKVTEMGQEVTMRCQPILGHNTVFWYRQTMMQGLELLAYFRNRAPLDDSGMPKDRFSAEMPDATLATLKIQPSEPRDSAVYFCASGLLRGREQYFGPGTRLTVT.

This clone was seen a handful of times. The chain combines TRBV13 with TRBJ2-1; D possibly matches TRBD1 or TRBD2 (5 bases each). The V end lost 5 bases, the J end lost 5 bases, and 10 bases lay between the germline ends. Germline CDR1 PRHDT, CDR2 FYEKMQ (reference sequence). This CDR3 is built from 13 residues. The CDR3 here is CASSTGTHNEQFF. The DNA for the CDR3 is TGTGCCAGCAGCACCGGGACGCACAATGAGCAGTTCTTC. Full variable domain (remainder filled in from reference TRBV13 and TRBJ2-1): AAGVIQSPRHLIKEKRETATLKCYPIPRHDTVYWYQQGPGQDPQFLISFYEKMQSDKGSIPDRFSAQQFSDYHSELNMSSLELGDSALYFCASSTGTHNEQFFGPGTRLTVL.

The chain is built from TRBV18 and TRBJ1-5; D possibly corresponds to TRBD1 (5 bases). CDR3 length equals 15 residues. Germline assignment: CDR1 KGHSH and CDR2 LQKENI. V was shortened by 3 bases and J by 0 bases, with 9 bases between the two germline ends. The DNA for the CDR3 is TGTGCCAGCTCACCTCCGGACACTAGCAATCAGCCCCAGCATTTT. Translation gives CASSPPDTSNQPQHF.

This chain joins TRBV7-9 and TRBJ1-2, with unresolved D. The germline gives CDR1 SEHNR, CDR2 FQNEAQ (reference sequence). Trimming removed 6 bases from V and 6 bases from J, with 8 bases in between. This CDR3 has 11 residues. The CDR3 coding sequence is TGTGCCAGCAGTCCCCGAGATGGCTACACCTTC. This codes for CASSPRDGYTF. Supplemented by reference TRBV7-9 and TRBJ1-2, the full variable domain reads DTGVSQNPRHKITKRGQNVTFRCDPISEHNRLYWYRQTLGQGPEFLTYFQNEAQLEKSRLLSDRFSAERPKGSFSTLEIQRTEQGDSAMYLCASSPRDGYTFGSGTRLTVV.

The rearrangement joins TRBV15 to TRBJ2-1; 9 nucleotides line up with TRBD2. The CDR3 totals 15 residues. Unmatched junction bases numbered 5, after V lost 2 bases and J lost 6 bases. CDR1 LNHNV and CDR2 YYDKDF come from the germline V gene (reference sequence). CDR3 amino acids: CATSRSSGGSNEQFF. The DNA of the CDR3 is TGTGCCACCAGCAGAAGTAGCGGGGGCAGCAATGAGCAGTTCTTC.